This T cell receptor (beta chain) was sequenced during a study of glioma-infiltrating T cells. The CDR3 totals 14 residues. Deletions cut 5 bases from V and 7 bases from J, with 12 bases between. The germline V gene encodes CDR1 MRHNA and CDR2 SNTAGT. Amplification of TCR alpha and beta CDR3 regions from RNA used iRepertoire nested multiplex PCR. Using its own MiXCR run on the multiplex PCR reads, TCRdb lists one record per CDR3 protein. In the table there are about 140,000 distinct CDR3 sequences, approximately 40% of which are singletons. Study-wide points: Non-neoplastic patients had below-expected tissue-blood divergence, while all gliomas exceeded expectation.

Remarks on this clonotype: The target antigen is unknown.

The genes are TRBV6-4 and TRBJ1-6; no firm D call. The sample comprised glioma tissue, nonneoplastic brain tissue, or PBMCs (not recorded which). This sequence originates from a human donor with low-grade glioma or glioblastoma, undergoing nonglioma brain surgery, or in good health (not recorded which). The CDR3 region is CASSLKGFNSPLHF. The CDR3 bases are TGTGCCAGCAGTTTGAAGGGCTTCAATTCACCCCTCCACTTT.